Listed here are 21 T cell receptor beta chains from one sample, sequenced in a study of blood T cells in healthy people across ages. Using a J-beta primer mix together with a sample-barcoded 5' primer, a second PCR was run for roughly 7 to 11 cycles. TCRdb re-called the 5' RACE reads through MiXCR, storing one row per CDR3 protein. Of roughly 500,000 distinct CDR3 sequences in the sample, 24% are singletons; the top ten hold 8.7%. A further study also used this sample, focusing on T cells of mothers and their children.

Sample: blood. These receptors all stem from a boy between 10 and 17 years old in good health.

The rearrangement links TRBV7-9 to TRBJ1-1; D possibly corresponds to TRBD1 (5 bases). V lost 5 bases and J lost 5, with 15 bases in between. This CDR3 comprises 14 residues. CDR1 is SEHNR, CDR2 FQNEAQ, per germline (reference sequence). CDR3 nucleotides: TGTGCCAGCAGCCAGACTCAGGGTTATACTGAAGCTTTCTTT. It translates to CASSQTQGYTEAFF.

The CDR3 loop is CSVARGDPEQFF. Written as DNA, the CDR3 is TGCAGCGTTGCGCGGGGGGACCCGGAGCAGTTCTTC. This rearrangement joins TRBV29-1 to TRBJ2-1; 8 nucleotides match TRBD2. The CDR3 covers 12 residues. The V and J ends lost 4 bases and 10 bases, in that order; junction bases with no gene match: 6. Germline-derived CDR1 and CDR2 are SQVTM and ANQGSEA.

V usage is TRBV29-1 and J usage is TRBJ2-1; TRBD2 might be the D (6 bases). The germline V and J ends were trimmed by 0 bases and 3 bases, with 15 bases remaining between them. The CDR3 runs to 16 residues. Per germline, CDR1 SQVTM and CDR2 ANQGSEA. CDR3 sequence: CSVEEARGEFYNEQFF. The CDR3 DNA sequence: TGCAGCGTTGAAGAGGCGCGGGGCGAATTCTACAATGAGCAGTTCTTC.

This clonotype was counted between two and nine times. V usage is TRBV6-2 or TRBV6-3 and J usage is TRBJ2-5; 13 bases are shared with TRBD2. V shed 3 bases and J 0 bases; nucleotides not matched to a gene: 13. This CDR3 has 20 amino acids. Germline CDR1 MNHEY, CDR2 SVGEGT. CDR3 DNA: TGTGCCAGCAGTTATCCCGATCGACTAGCGGGGGGAGAGTACCAAGAGACCCAGTACTTC. Translated: CASSYPDRLAGGEYQETQYF.

About this clonotype: A read error may produce the germline difference seen at one junction end. The chain combines TRBV4-3 with TRBJ2-5, with 10 bases aligning to TRBD1. The end of the DNA is better explained by TRBJ2-7, so the J call may be wrong. The CDR3 runs to 17 residues. Germline assignment: CDR1 LGHNA and CDR2 YSLEER. DNA of the CDR3: TGCACCAGCAGCCAAGAGATGGGGACAGGGGTCCCCAACGAGCAGTACTTC. Encoded protein: CTSSQEMGTGVPNEQYF.

This clonotype was seen more than once but under ten times. The chain uses TRBV10-3 and TRBJ1-2; D uncertain. Germline CDR1 is ENHRY and CDR2 is SYGVKD. Trimming pared 3 bases from V and 2 bases from J, leaving 10 bases between. CDR3 size: 14 residues. The CDR3 spells CAISDYSTNYGYTF. The DNA of the CDR3 is TGTGCCATCAGTGATTACAGTACAAACTATGGCTACACCTTC.

This clonotype was seen a few times. The chain recombines TRBV3-1 with TRBJ2-5; no firm D call. The J call is uncertain, as TRBJ2-7 better fits the DNA end. CDR3 length: 12 amino acids. CDR1 LGHDT and CDR2 YNNKEL come from the germline V gene (reference sequence). Written as DNA, the CDR3 is TGTGCCAGCAGCCACTTCCCCTACGAGCAGTACTTC. Translation: CASSHFPYEQYF.

This clonotype was seen more than once but under ten times. V usage is TRBV20-1 and J usage is TRBJ1-5; tentatively, D is TRBD1 (6 bases). V was pared by 0 bases and J by 0 bases, with 9 bases between. The germline CDR1 and CDR2 sequences are DFQATT and SNEGSKA (reference sequence). CDR3 length: 15 amino acids. CDR3 region: CSAREAGVSNQPQHF. CDR3 nucleotides: TGCAGTGCTAGAGAAGCAGGGGTTAGCAATCAGCCCCAGCATTTT.

The chain carries TRBV20-1 and TRBJ2-5; TRBD1 agrees at 7 bases. In germline, CDR1 is DFQATT, CDR2 SNEGSKA (reference sequence). J lost 5 bases, V lost 6 bases, and 9 bases had no gene match. The CDR3 runs to 13 residues. The CDR3 is CSAATGEQETQYF. The CDR3 DNA reads TGCAGTGCAGCCACAGGGGAGCAGGAGACCCAGTACTTC.

In its sample, this clonotype was seen a few times. This chain connects TRBV7-2 to TRBJ1-2, with D perhaps TRBD1 (5 bases). The CDR3 has 14 amino acids. Germline V gene lookup returns CDR1 SGHTA and CDR2 FQGNSA. V dropped 8 bases and J dropped 0 bases, with 13 bases sitting between them. The CDR3 nucleotides are TGTGCCAGCGAGCGAAGGGGCACTAACTATGGCTACACCTTC. This encodes CASERRGTNYGYTF.

This clonotype has more than one count but fewer than ten. This chain connects TRBV18 to TRBJ2-1, with 9 positions matching TRBD1. The germline V gene encodes CDR1 KGHSH and CDR2 LQKENI. Trimming cost V 2 bases and J 0 bases; bases outside gene matches: 2. The CDR3 has 16 amino acids. The CDR3 nucleotides are TGTGCCAGCTCACCATGGGACAGGGCCTCCTACAATGAGCAGTTCTTC. This translates into CASSPWDRASYNEQFF.

The rearrangement links TRBV21-1 to TRBJ2-7; no DNA check was done on the table's D call, TRBD1. TRBV21-1 is a pseudogene locus. The CDR3 runs 16 residues. The CDR3 spells CASSTPGVPVSYEQYF. The CDR3 DNA follows: TGTGCCAGCAGCACCCCAGGGGTTCCGGTATCCTACGAGCAGTACTTC.

V and J are TRBV7-3 and TRBJ2-7; 7 nucleotides align to TRBD2. The germline V gene encodes CDR1 SGHTA and CDR2 FQGTGA. This CDR3 contains 13 residues. V dropped 3 bases and J dropped 4; count of bases not matched to a gene: 3. The CDR3 DNA reads TGTGCCAGCAGCTTTTATAGCGGGTACGAGCAGTACTTC. Residues: CASSFYSGYEQYF. Full variable domain (remainder filled in from reference TRBV7-3 and TRBJ2-7): GAGVSQTPSNKVTEKGKYVELRCDPISGHTALYWYRQSLGQGPEFLIYFQGTGAADDSGLPNDRFFAVRPEGSVSTLKIQRTERGDSAVYLCASSFYSGYEQYFGPGTRLTVT.

The chain is built from TRBV11-2 and TRBJ2-7, with TRBD1 matching over 8 bases. The junction had 10 bases not matched to a gene; V was cut back by 5 bases and J by 4 bases. The CDR3 covers 15 residues. CDR1 is SGHAT and CDR2 is FQNNGV in the germline V gene. The CDR3 DNA reads TGTGCCAGCAGCACCTCCGGGACAGGAAGTTACGAGCAGTACTTC. It specifies CASSTSGTGSYEQYF.

This chain links TRBV30 with TRBJ2-7; 12 bases are a match to TRBD2. The CDR3 has 16 amino acids. V shed 1 base and J 0 bases; nucleotides not matched to a gene: 4. Germline-derived CDR1 and CDR2 are GTSNPN and SVGIG (reference sequence). The CDR3 region is CAWSAGTSGLSYEQYF. The CDR3 region has the DNA TGTGCCTGGAGTGCCGGGACTAGCGGGCTCTCCTACGAGCAGTACTTC.

The V call is TRBV30, the J call TRBJ2-7; D possibly corresponds to TRBD2 (6 bases). Between the trimmed V and J ends, which lost 5 bases and 2 bases, there was a span of 10 bases. The germline gives CDR1 GTSNPN, CDR2 SVGIG (reference sequence). There are 12 residues in the CDR3. The CDR3, as DNA: TGTGCCTGGGGGGGGAACACCTACGAGCAGTACTTC. Its protein is CAWGGNTYEQYF.

On this clonotype itself: This is likely a read error, given that the CDR3 carries no conserved phenylalanine or tryptophan at its end. V is TRBV12-3 or TRBV12-4 and J is TRBJ2-3, with D hard to call. Trimming removed 6 bases at V and 2 bases at J, with 6 bases between. There are 12 residues in the CDR3. The CDR3, as DNA: TGTGCCAGCAGCCTGAACACAGATACGCAGTATTCT. The encoded protein is CASSLNTDTQYS.

The DNA for the CDR3 is TGTGCCAGCAGTTTACCTAGCGGAAGCAAAGAGACCCAGTACTTC. Encoded protein: CASSLPSGSKETQYF. The chain has TRBV28 and TRBJ2-5, with 7 positions matching TRBD2. The CDR3 totals 15 residues. Germline V gives CDR1 MDHEN, CDR2 SYDVKM. V dropped 2 bases and J dropped 3; count of bases not matched to a gene: 6.

The chain joins TRBV28 to TRBJ2-4; 10 bases agree with TRBD2. Germline V CDR1 and CDR2: MDHEN, SYDVKM. J gave up 4 bases and V 6 bases, and 15 bases lay outside the gene matches. This CDR3 is 18 amino acids long. CDR3 sequence (DNA): TGTGCCAGCAGACGACTAGCGGGTGGCACGTGGGGGAAAAACATTCAGTACTTC. Protein: CASRRLAGGTWGKNIQYF.

The J gene is TRBJ2-5, the V gene TRBV20-1; TRBD2 might be the D (5 bases). The J call may be incorrect, as the DNA end agrees better with TRBJ2-1. Germline V gene lookup returns CDR1 DFQATT and CDR2 SNEGSKA (reference sequence). This CDR3 spans 12 amino acids. In DNA form, the CDR3 reads TGCAGTGCTAGCTATGGGAGCAATGAGCAGTTCTTC. Residues: CSASYGSNEQFF.

This clonotype occurred a few times. The J gene is TRBJ2-5, the V gene TRBV6-1; 8 bases are shared with TRBD2. This CDR3 region has 17 residues. Germline CDR1 MNHNS, CDR2 SASEGT. J lost 3 bases, V lost 5 bases, and 14 bases had no gene match. For the CDR3, the DNA is TGTGCCAGCAGTCCCGTCGGGGGACTAGTGAGTAAAGAGACCCAGTACTTC. This sequence encodes CASSPVGGLVSKETQYF.